A selection of T cell receptor beta chains follows, all from one sample in a study of response to subunit inactivated influenza vaccine. Each CDR3 protein is one row after TCRdb ran MiXCR on the RT-PCR reads. The top ten hold less than 7% of the sample, which has 650,000 to 850,000 distinct CDR3 sequences, about 14% seen once. Sequences were derived from PBMCs from blood, sampled 14 to 15 days before vaccination. Source of these receptors: a man in his fifties or sixties who received an inactivated influenza vaccine. CDR3s include the opening cysteine and the closing phenylalanine or tryptophan. D genes are given only for firm matches. Only some rows state a clone size, as once, few, many or a class for expanded clones.

d_call | clone_size | j_call | v_call | cdr3_nt | cdr3_aa
TRBD1 | . | TRBJ2-1 | TRBV5-1 | TGCGCCAGCAGCTTCGGACAGGAGTACAATGAGCAGTTCTTC | CASSFGQEYNEQFF
. | few | TRBJ2-7 | TRBV12-3/TRBV12-4 | TGTGCCAGCAGCTCCAGGGTGGGCGAGCAGTACTTC | CASSSRVGEQYF
TRBD1 | . | TRBJ2-5 | TRBV29-1 | TGCAGCGTCGGACAGGCTCAAGAGACCCAGTACTTC | CSVGQAQETQYF
. | few | TRBJ2-4 | TRBV12-3/TRBV12-4 | TGTGCCAGCACCCCGTATGGGGTTGGAAACATTCAGTACTTC | CASTPYGVGNIQYF
TRBD1 | . | TRBJ2-1 | TRBV28 | TGTGCCAGCAGATGGGGGACAGGGGGCTACAATGAGCAGTTCTTC | CASRWGTGGYNEQFF
. | many | TRBJ2-5 | TRBV29-1 | TGCAGCGTTGAAGGGCACCCCGGGGAGACCCAGTACTTC | CSVEGHPGETQYF
. | few | TRBJ2-2 | TRBV20-1 | TGCAGTGCTAGTGGCTTCTCGAACACCGGGGAGCTGTTTTTT | CSASGFSNTGELFF
TRBD1 | . | TRBJ2-7 | TRBV5-1 | TGCGCCAGCAGCTTGGGGACAGGGGGGATCTACGAGCAGTACTTC | CASSLGTGGIYEQYF
. | . | TRBJ2-3 | TRBV11-2 | TGTGCCAGCAGCTTAGGTCAGAAGACAGATACGCAGTATTTT | CASSLGQKTDTQYF
. | . | TRBJ2-7 | TRBV20-1 | TGCAGTGCCAGACCCCGTCTTTACGAGCAGTACTTC | CSARPRLYEQYF
TRBD2 | few | TRBJ2-1 | TRBV7-2 | TGTGCCAGCAGCGCCCTTAGCGGGGTCTCTTACAATGAGCAGTTCTTC | CASSALSGVSYNEQFF
. | few | TRBJ1-2 | TRBV12-3/TRBV12-4 | TGTGCCAGCAGTACAGGGACGTCCGGGGGCTACACCTTC | CASSTGTSGGYTF
TRBD2 | many | TRBJ2-3 | TRBV4-2 | TGTGCCAGCAGCCCTGGACTAGCAAGCACAGATACGCAGTATTTT | CASSPGLASTDTQYF
TRBD1 | . | TRBJ1-5 | TRBV12-3/TRBV12-4 | TGTGCCAGCAGGGGGACAGGGCTAAATCAGCCCCAGCATTTT | CASRGTGLNQPQHF
TRBD2 | . | TRBJ2-2 | TRBV5-5 | TGTGCCATCAGCTCAGGGCTAGCGGACAACACCGGGGAGCTGTTTTTT | CAISSGLADNTGELFF
TRBD1 | . | TRBJ2-5 | TRBV24-1 | TGTGCCACCAGCGACCACCCGGGACAGGCGGAAGAGACCCAGTACTTC | CATSDHPGQAEETQYF
. | . | TRBJ2-4 | TRBV12-3/TRBV12-4 | TGTGCCAGCAGTCTGCTGGGGGGTGATACCAAAAACATTCAGTACTTC | CASSLLGGDTKNIQYF
. | many | TRBJ1-5 | TRBV6-2/TRBV6-3 | TGTGCCAGCAGTTACGCCTGGACAGCTAGCAATCAGCCCCAGCATTTT | CASSYAWTASNQPQHF
. | . | TRBJ2-7 | TRBV5-6 | TGTGCCAGCAGCTTGTGGCAGGCCGCCTACGAGCAGTACTTC | CASSLWQAAYEQYF
TRBD1 | . | TRBJ1-1 | TRBV30 | TGTGCCTGGACCTCCTCGGGACAGGGAAGGGCTGAAGCTTTCTTT | CAWTSSGQGRAEAFF
. | few | TRBJ2-7 | TRBV7-2 | TGTGCCAGCAGCCCCGTTTTGTGGGACGACCCGGAGGAGCAGTACTTC | CASSPVLWDDPEEQYF
. | . | TRBJ2-1 | TRBV20-1 | TGCAGTGCGAGAAGGAAACCCTACAATGAGCAGTTCTTC | CSARRKPYNEQFF
. | many | TRBJ2-7 | TRBV10-3 | TGTGCCATCAGGGGGGGAGGAAACTACGAGCAGTACTTC | CAIRGGGNYEQYF
. | . | TRBJ2-6 | TRBV9 | TGTGCCAGCAGCGTATTAGCTGGGGCCAACGTCCTGACTTTC | CASSVLAGANVLTF
TRBD1 | few | TRBJ1-1 | TRBV20-1 | TGCAGTGCTAGAGATGGGACAGGGACCACTGAAGCTTTCTTT | CSARDGTGTTEAFF
. | . | TRBJ2-2 | TRBV6-5 | TGTGCCAGCAGTTACTCTAGACCTAGCACCGGGGAGCTGTTTTTT | CASSYSRPSTGELFF
TRBD1 | few | TRBJ2-7 | TRBV11-2 | TGTGCCAGCAGCTTAGATCCGTGGACAGGAGACGAGCAGTACTTC | CASSLDPWTGDEQYF
. | . | TRBJ2-2 | TRBV12-3/TRBV12-4 | TGTGCCAGCCGCTGGGCGGGGCTAAGTGAGCTGTTTTTT | CASRWAGLSELFF
TRBD2 | . | TRBJ2-3 | TRBV7-3 | TGTGCCAGCAGCCCAGGGACTAGCGGGAGAGGAGATACGCAGTATTTT | CASSPGTSGRGDTQYF
TRBD2 | few | TRBJ2-5 | TRBV5-1 | TGCGCCAGCAGCGAAGCCCTAGCGGGTCAAGAGACCCAGTACTTC | CASSEALAGQETQYF
. | . | TRBJ2-5 | TRBV12-3/TRBV12-4 | TGTGCCAGCAGTTCAGGGTTTCCCACACAAGAGACCCAGTACTTC | CASSSGFPTQETQYF
TRBD1 | few | TRBJ2-3 | TRBV29-1 | TGCAGCGCGGGACAGAGCACAGATACGCAGTATTTT | CSAGQSTDTQYF
. | few | TRBJ2-2 | TRBV12-3/TRBV12-4 | TGTGCCAGCAGTTTTGGGGACTCTAAAGTCTCCGGGGAGCTGTTTTTT | CASSFGDSKVSGELFF
. | many | TRBJ2-7 | TRBV28 | TGTGCCAGCAGTCTCCTGGGAAGGGCCCGGGGCTTAGGGTACTACGAGCAGTACTTC | CASSLLGRARGLGYYEQYF
. | . | TRBJ2-5 | TRBV10-3 | TGTGCCATCAGTGATGGGGGCAGAGAGACCCAGTACTTC | CAISDGGRETQYF
. | . | TRBJ2-1 | TRBV28 | TGTGCCAGCAGTTTAGGTACAGGGACCTTGGAGCAGTTCTTC | CASSLGTGTLEQFF
TRBD2 | . | TRBJ2-5 | TRBV7-2 | TGTGCCAGCAGCCCTAAGCGGGACGGGACCCAGTACTTC | CASSPKRDGTQYF
. | . | TRBJ1-6 | TRBV10-3 | TGTGCCTGCCGGGTCGGCGGCAATAATTCACCCCTCCACTTT | CACRVGGNNSPLHF
TRBD1 | few | TRBJ2-7 | TRBV5-1 | TGCGCCAGCAGCTTGATTCAGGGGGCCGGGGAGCAGTACTTC | CASSLIQGAGEQYF